The 6 T cell receptor beta chains reported below all come from one sample, sequenced in a study of human T cells and chemical hapten exposure. TCRdb recomputed calls from the 5' RACE reads with MiXCR, one row per CDR3 protein. The table includes about 140,000 distinct CDR3 sequences, 4.1% detected once. It was unfractionated whole blood from which total RNA was extracted. Receptors originate from a female donor in good health.

This clonotype was observed at least ten times. This sequence joins TRBV7-2 and TRBJ2-3, with TRBD2 matching 7 bases. The CDR3 totals 18 residues. Germline CDR1 SGHTA, CDR2 FQGNSA. V lost 1 base to trimming and J lost 5 bases; unmatched junction nucleotides: 15. The CDR3 loop is CASSLGPTGLGGGDTQYF. CDR3 DNA sequence: TGTGCCAGCAGCTTAGGGCCGACCGGCCTGGGCGGGGGAGATACGCAGTATTTT.

The CDR3 region is CASSEEGGRTEAFF. The CDR3 DNA reads as TGTGCCAGCAGTGAAGAAGGGGGGCGGACTGAAGCTTTCTTT. V gene TRBV2 combines with J gene TRBJ1-1, with D possibly being TRBD1 (6 bases). V was shortened by 1 base and J by 5 bases, with 11 bases between the two germline ends. Germline loops: CDR1 SNHLY, CDR2 FYNNEI. The CDR3 is 14 residues long.

This clonotype was counted at least ten times. The rearrangement joins TRBV6-2 or TRBV6-3 to TRBJ2-7, with D possibly being TRBD2 (5 bases). The V gene's germline CDR1 is MNHEY and CDR2 SVGEGT. CDR3 length equals 15 residues. V was clipped by 6 bases and J by 3 bases, with 18 bases between them. This chain's CDR3 is CASRYTTGNFYEQYF. CDR3 nucleotide sequence: TGTGCCAGCAGATATACAACCGGGAATTTCTACGAGCAGTACTTC.

This clonotype was seen repeatedly, ten times or more. The chain couples TRBV5-1 to TRBJ2-7; D unresolved. Trimming stripped 0 bases from V and 3 bases from J, with 7 bases between. The CDR3 has 13 amino acids. CDR1 and CDR2 (germline): SGHRS, YFSETQ. The CDR3 DNA sequence: TGCGCCAGCAGCTTGGGACCTGGCTACGAGCAGTACTTC. Its translation: CASSLGPGYEQYF.

This clonotype was seen only a few times. This chain links TRBV14 with TRBJ1-1; D is uncertain. Trimming stripped 1 base from V and 1 base from J, with 10 bases between. Germline CDR1 SGHDN, CDR2 FVKESK. The CDR3 loop spans 15 amino acids. CDR3 region: CASSQVGWENTEAFF. For the CDR3, the DNA is TGTGCCAGCAGCCAAGTAGGATGGGAGAACACTGAAGCTTTCTTT.

This clonotype appeared many times. The J gene is TRBJ2-2, the V gene TRBV6-5; TRBD1 might be the D (6 bases). The germline V gene has CDR1 MNHEY and CDR2 SVGAGI. The CDR3 consists of 13 residues. V was shortened by 2 bases and J by 6 bases, with 7 bases between the two germline ends. The CDR3 nucleotides read TGTGCCAGCAGTTACCAGGGGTCCGGGGAGCTGTTTTTT. It encodes CASSYQGSGELFF.